This T cell receptor beta chain was captured in a study of CD8 T cells in Susac syndrome. The authors reverse transcribed roughly 0.5 to 1 ug RNA with random hexamers. TCRdb redid the calling of the immunoSEQ multiplex PCR reads with MiXCR, one entry per CDR3 protein. The data contain approximately 220,000 distinct CDR3 sequences, more than 85% of them singletons. Deletions cut 5 bases from V and 0 bases from J, with 12 bases between. The CDR3 contains 15 residues. The J gene is TRBJ2-3, the V gene TRBV12-3 or TRBV12-4; maybe TRBD2 (5 bases). The clonotype originates from a human donor with multiple sclerosis. Sample: CD4+ T cells from PBMCs. CDR3 amino acids: CASSQTWTSTDTQYF. The CDR3 DNA reads TGTGCCAGCAGTCAAACTTGGACTAGCACAGATACGCAGTATTTT.